The clone carrying this TCR beta chain was recorded a few times. Its antigen is not identified. This entry belongs to a study of CD8 T cells in ankylosing spondylitis. Whole-study results and caveats: Peripheral blood held disease-linked clones only at relatively low frequency, and these were CD8+. Matched ankylosing spondylitis synovial fluid reportedly showed significant enrichment of disease-linked clones. Apparently characteristic of ankylosing spondylitis blood was a TCR beta motif (about eight highly homologous variants).

Trimming removed 5 bases from V and 0 bases from J; junction bases left unmatched: 4. The CDR3 has 16 residues. Germline assignment: CDR1 SGHTA and CDR2 FQGTGA. Molecular-barcoded quantitative 5'-RACE produced these TCR beta libraries. TCRdb recomputed calls from the 5' RACE reads with MiXCR, one row per CDR3 protein. The sample holds over 700,000 distinct CDR3 sequences, about 20% seen once. V gene TRBV7-3 combines with J gene TRBJ2-6, with 7 positions matching TRBD1. Input material: blood, either unsorted or a sorted T cell fraction (not recorded which). The source is a male donor with ankylosing spondylitis. The CDR3 protein is CASSKDRFSGANVLTF. The CDR3 region has the DNA TGTGCCAGCAGCAAGGACAGGTTCTCTGGGGCCAACGTCCTGACTTTC. The whole variable domain, filled in from reference TRBV7-3 and TRBJ2-6, reads GAGVSQTPSNKVTEKGKYVELRCDPISGHTALYWYRQSLGQGPEFLIYFQGTGAADDSGLPNDRFFAVRPEGSVSTLKIQRTERGDSAVYLCASSKDRFSGANVLTFGAGSRLTVL.